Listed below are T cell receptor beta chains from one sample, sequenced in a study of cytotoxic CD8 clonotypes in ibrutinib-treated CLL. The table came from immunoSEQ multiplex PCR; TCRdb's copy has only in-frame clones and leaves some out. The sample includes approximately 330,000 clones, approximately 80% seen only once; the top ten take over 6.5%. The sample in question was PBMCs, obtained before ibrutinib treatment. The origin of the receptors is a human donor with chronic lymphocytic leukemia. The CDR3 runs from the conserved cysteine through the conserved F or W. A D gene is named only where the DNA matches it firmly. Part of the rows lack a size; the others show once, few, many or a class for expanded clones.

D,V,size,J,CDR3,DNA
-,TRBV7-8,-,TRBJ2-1,CASSAGSKAEQFF,TGTGCCAGCAGCGCCGGGAGTAAGGCCGAGCAGTTCTTC
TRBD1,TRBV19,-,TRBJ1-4,CASSTLGTGGEKLFF,TGTGCCAGTAGTACCCTCGGGACAGGCGGTGAAAAACTGTTTTTT
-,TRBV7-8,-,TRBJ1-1,CASSFGTQNTEAFF,TGTGCCAGCAGCTTTGGGACACAGAACACTGAAGCTTTCTTT
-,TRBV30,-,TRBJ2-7,CAWTSGGGSYEQYF,TGTGCCTGGACTAGCGGAGGGGGTTCCTACGAGCAGTACTTC
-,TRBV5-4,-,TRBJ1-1,CASSRTVNTEAFF,TGTGCCAGCAGCCGTACAGTGAACACTGAAGCTTTCTTT
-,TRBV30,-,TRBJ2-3,CAWRPGDTQYF,TGTGCCTGGAGACCAGGAGATACGCAGTATTTT
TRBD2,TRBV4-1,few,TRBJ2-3,CASSTPSGLAGGPLDDTQYF,TGCGCCAGCAGCACCCCCTCCGGACTAGCGGGAGGGCCTTTGGATGATACGCAGTATTTT
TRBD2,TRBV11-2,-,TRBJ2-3,CASSPSGRETDTQYF,TGTGCCAGCAGTCCAAGCGGGAGAGAAACAGATACGCAGTATTTT
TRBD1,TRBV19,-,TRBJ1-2,CASSIDGTGGYGYTF,TGTGCCAGTAGTATTGACGGGACAGGGGGTTATGGCTACACCTTC
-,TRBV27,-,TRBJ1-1,CASSLGRNTEAFF,TGTGCCAGCAGTCTGGGGCGAAACACTGAAGCTTTCTTT
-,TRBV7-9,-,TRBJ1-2,CASSLVAIHGYTF,TGTGCCAGCAGCTTAGTGGCAATTCATGGCTACACCTTC
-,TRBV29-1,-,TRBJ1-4,CSVAREWRGGEKLFF,TGCAGCGTTGCCCGAGAATGGCGAGGAGGGGAAAAACTGTTTTTT
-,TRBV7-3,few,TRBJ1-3,CASSIDTGNTIYF,TGTGCCAGCAGCATAGATACTGGAAACACCATATATTTT
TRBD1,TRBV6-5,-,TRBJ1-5,CASKTGGWGNQPQHF,TGTGCCAGCAAGACAGGGGGCTGGGGCAATCAGCCCCAGCATTTT
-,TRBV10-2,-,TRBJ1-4,CASTSEGEYEKLFF,TGCGCCAGCACCTCCGAGGGGGAATATGAAAAACTGTTTTTT
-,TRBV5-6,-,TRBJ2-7,CASGHRRKGYEQYF,TGTGCCAGCGGCCATAGGAGGAAGGGGTACGAGCAGTACTTC
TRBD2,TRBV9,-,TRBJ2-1,CARPTSGDYNEQFF,TGTGCCCGACCGACTAGCGGGGATTACAATGAGCAGTTCTTC
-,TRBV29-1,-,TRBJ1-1,CSVDKSMRAEAFF,TGCAGCGTTGACAAGTCTATGAGGGCTGAAGCTTTCTTT
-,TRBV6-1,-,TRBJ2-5,CASSGLGWGETQYF,TGTGCCAGCAGTGGTTTGGGTTGGGGAGAGACCCAGTACTTC
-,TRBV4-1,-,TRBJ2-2,CASSHKPGLRVNTGELFF,TGCGCCAGCAGCCATAAACCGGGACTTCGCGTCAACACCGGGGAGCTGTTTTTT
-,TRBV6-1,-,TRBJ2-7,CASSHGTEDYEQYF,TGTGCCAGCAGCCATGGGACGGAAGACTACGAGCAGTACTTC
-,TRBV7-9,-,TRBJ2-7,CASSPLGGGTYEQYF,TGTGCCAGCAGTCCCCTCGGCGGAGGTACCTACGAGCAGTACTTC
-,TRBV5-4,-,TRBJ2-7,CASSSPGLTYEQYF,TGTGCCAGCAGCTCACCGGGACTTACTTACGAGCAGTACTTC
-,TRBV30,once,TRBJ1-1,CAWSVWENTEAFF,TGTGCCTGGAGTGTTTGGGAGAACACTGAAGCTTTCTTT
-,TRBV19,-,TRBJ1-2,CASSMVRGDGYTF,TGTGCCAGTAGTATGGTCAGGGGCGATGGCTACACCTTC
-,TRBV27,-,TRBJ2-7,CASRGAPYEQYF,TGTGCCAGCCGGGGTGCGCCCTACGAGCAGTACTTC
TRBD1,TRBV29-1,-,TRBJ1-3,CSDRGRGGNTIYF,TGCAGTGACAGGGGGCGAGGTGGAAACACCATATATTTT
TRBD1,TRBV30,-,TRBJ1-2,CAWRGQGARGYTF,TGTGCCTGGAGGGGACAGGGGGCGCGTGGCTACACCTTC
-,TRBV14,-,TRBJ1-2,CASSQDLGSYGYTF,TGTGCCAGCAGCCAAGATCTAGGGAGCTATGGCTACACCTTC
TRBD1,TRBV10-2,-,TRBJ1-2,CASSEDRADYGYTF,TGCGCCAGCAGTGAGGACAGGGCCGACTATGGCTACACCTTC
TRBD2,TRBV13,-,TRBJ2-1,CASSLLGTMIF,TGTGCCAGCAGCTTATTGGGGACTATGATCTTC
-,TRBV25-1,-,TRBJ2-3,CASSEPESNTDTQYF,TGTGCCAGCAGTGAACCGGAGTCTAACACAGATACGCAGTATTTT
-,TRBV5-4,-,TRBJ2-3,CASSDGSRDTQYF,TGTGCCAGCAGCGACGGGAGTAGGGATACGCAGTATTTT
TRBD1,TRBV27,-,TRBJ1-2,CASSPAGTGVYGYTF,TGTGCCAGCAGTCCCGCCGGGACAGGGGTTTATGGCTACACCTTC